What follows is one T cell receptor beta chain and its context. Antigen: not known. The sample belongs to a study of PD-L1 blockade in urothelial cancer. As for the study in general: Men with urothelial cancer arising in the bladder made up most of the 29 patients. Blood samples contained a median 141,255 T cells.

CDR1 and CDR2 from the germline V gene are SGHNT and YYREEE (reference sequence). The length of the CDR3 is 15 residues. The V end lost 5 bases, the J end lost 2 bases, and 11 bases lay between the germline ends. The study's findings and limits: Pretreatment clonality of the blood TCR repertoire below the median was predictive of superior survival.

PCRs each included synthetic TCR analog templates spiked in. The method was immunoSEQ multiplex PCR; TCRdb's version includes in-frame clones alone and lacks a portion of them. The sample holds tens of thousands of clones, 82% seen once. J is TRBJ2-6 and V is TRBV5-4; D gene ambiguous. The TCR originated in a man in his sixties or seventies with urothelial cancer. The specimen comprised PBMCs, sampled around atezolizumab (anti-PD-L1) treatment. Here the CDR3 DNA reads TGTGCCAGCAGACCTAGATCAGCTGGGGCCAACGTCCTGACTTTC. Its protein product is CASRPRSAGANVLTF.